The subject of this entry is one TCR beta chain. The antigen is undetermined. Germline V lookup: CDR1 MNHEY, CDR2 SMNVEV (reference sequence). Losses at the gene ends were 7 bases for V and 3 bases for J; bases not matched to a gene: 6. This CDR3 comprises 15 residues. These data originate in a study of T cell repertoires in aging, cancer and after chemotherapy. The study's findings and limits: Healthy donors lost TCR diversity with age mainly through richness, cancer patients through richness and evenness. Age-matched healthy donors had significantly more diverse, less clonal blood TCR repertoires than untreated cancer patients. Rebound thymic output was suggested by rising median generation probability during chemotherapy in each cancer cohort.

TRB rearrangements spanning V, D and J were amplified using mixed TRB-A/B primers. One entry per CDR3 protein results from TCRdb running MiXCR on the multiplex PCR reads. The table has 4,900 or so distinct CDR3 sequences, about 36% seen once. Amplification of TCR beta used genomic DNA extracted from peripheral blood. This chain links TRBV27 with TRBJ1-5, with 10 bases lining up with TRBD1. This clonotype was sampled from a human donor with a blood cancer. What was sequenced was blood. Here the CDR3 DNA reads TGTGCCAGCATTGGGGACAGGGGCCTCAATCAGCCCCAGCATTTT. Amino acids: CASIGDRGLNQPQHF.